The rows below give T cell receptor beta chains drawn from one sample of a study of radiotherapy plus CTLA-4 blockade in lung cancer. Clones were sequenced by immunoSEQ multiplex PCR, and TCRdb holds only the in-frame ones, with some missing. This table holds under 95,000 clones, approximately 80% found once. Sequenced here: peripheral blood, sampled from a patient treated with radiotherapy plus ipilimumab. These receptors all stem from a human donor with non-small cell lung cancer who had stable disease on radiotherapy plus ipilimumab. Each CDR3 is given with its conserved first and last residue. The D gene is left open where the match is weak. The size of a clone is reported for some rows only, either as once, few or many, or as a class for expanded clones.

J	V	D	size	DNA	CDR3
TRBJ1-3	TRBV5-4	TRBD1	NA	TGTGCCAGCAGCCTACAGGGGGGTCGGAACACCATATCTTTT	CASSLQGGRNTISF
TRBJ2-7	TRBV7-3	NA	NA	TGTGCCAGCAGCTTTGGGGGAGGAGGGTACGAGCAGTACTTC	CASSFGGGGYEQYF
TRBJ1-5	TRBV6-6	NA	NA	TGTGCCAGCACCGGCTGGGGCAATCAGCCCCAGCATTTT	CASTGWGNQPQHF
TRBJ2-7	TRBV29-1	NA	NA	TGCAGCGTTGAGGGGGGCAGGTCAGGGGTAGGGTACGAGCAGTACTTC	CSVEGGRSGVGYEQYF
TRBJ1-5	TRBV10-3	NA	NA	TGTGCCATCAGTGACGTGGCGGGATGGGGGGTGCAGCCCCAGCATTTT	CAISDVAGWGVQPQHF
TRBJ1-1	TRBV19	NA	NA	TGTGCCAGTGGGGCCGGGACGGTGAACACTGAAGCTTTCTTT	CASGAGTVNTEAFF
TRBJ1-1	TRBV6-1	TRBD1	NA	TGTGCCAGCAGTGACTACCGGGACAGTGAAGCTTTCTTT	CASSDYRDSEAFF
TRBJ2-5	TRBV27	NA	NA	TGTGCCAGCAGTTCACAGGTGGGGGGAGAGACCCAGTACTTC	CASSSQVGGETQYF
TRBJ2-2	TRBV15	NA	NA	TGTGCCACCAGTGTCGGGGGAGATACCGGGGAGCTGTTTTTT	CATSVGGDTGELFF
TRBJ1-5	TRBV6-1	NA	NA	TGTGCCAGCAGTGAAGTAGGACAGCAGCATTTT	CASSEVGQQHF
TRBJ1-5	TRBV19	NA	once	TGTGCCAGTACCATTACCCCGGGGCGGCAGCCCCAGCATTTT	CASTITPGRQPQHF
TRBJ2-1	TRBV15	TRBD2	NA	TGTGCCACCAGCAGAGGACTACTTCTCGGGGACTACCAAGCGTTCTTC	CATSRGLLLGDYQAFF
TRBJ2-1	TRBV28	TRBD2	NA	TGTGCCAGCAGAAAAAGGTTTACTAGCGGGAGGGGCGGTACATACAATGAGCAGTTCTTC	CASRKRFTSGRGGTYNEQFF
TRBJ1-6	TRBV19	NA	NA	TGTGCCAGTACGGGGGCCGCAAATTCACCCCTCCACTTT	CASTGAANSPLHF
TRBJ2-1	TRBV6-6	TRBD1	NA	TGTGCCAGCAGCCCTCGACAGGGGAGCTCCTACAATGAGCAGTTCTTC	CASSPRQGSSYNEQFF
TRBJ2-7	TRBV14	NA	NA	TGTGCCAGCAGCCAAGTGACAGTCGAGCAGTACTTC	CASSQVTVEQYF